These T cell receptor beta chains were read from a single sample in a study of cytomegalovirus exposure and HLA in healthy donors. Here immunoSEQ multiplex PCR was the method, and the copy in TCRdb shows in-frame clones only, minus some. The sample comprises about 100,000 clones, about 76% of which are singletons, and 4.2% rests with the top ten. Material: PBMCs. The receptors stem from a woman in her sixties or seventies in good health and CMV-seropositive. Each CDR3 is given with its conserved first and last residue. D genes are given only for firm matches. The size field is filled for only some rows; it gives once, few, many or a size class.

j_call clone_size d_call v_call cdr3_nt cdr3_aa
TRBJ2-7 - TRBD1 TRBV2 TGTGCCAGCAGTGCCACCGGGACAGGGGCCTACGAGCAGTACTTC CASSATGTGAYEQYF
TRBJ1-5 - - TRBV7-2 TGTGCCAGCAGCTTTGAGGGAAATCAGCCCCAGCATTTT CASSFEGNQPQHF
TRBJ2-1 few - TRBV20-1 TGCAGTGCTAGCGGGAACAATGAGCAGTTCTTC CSASGNNEQFF
TRBJ1-1 - - TRBV30 TGTGCCTGGAGGGCGGTTGGGACTGAAGCTTTCTTT CAWRAVGTEAFF
TRBJ2-3 - - TRBV27 TGTGCCAGCAGTTTCCTTACACCCCCAGATACGCAGTATTTT CASSFLTPPDTQYF
TRBJ1-1 few - TRBV5-1 TGCGCCAGCAGAGGGAGCGAAGAAGAAGCTTTCTTT CASRGSEEEAFF
TRBJ1-5 once - TRBV30 TGTGCCTGGAGGGGGGACACCGGACAGCCCCAGCATTTT CAWRGDTGQPQHF
TRBJ1-5 - TRBD1 TRBV19 TGTGCCAGTAGTATAGATACCACAGGGGCAAATCAGCCCCAGCATTTT CASSIDTTGANQPQHF
TRBJ2-1 - TRBD1 TRBV10-3 TGTGCCATCAGTGAAGGACAGGGGGCGCAGTTTCTCTACAATGAGCAGTTCTTC CAISEGQGAQFLYNEQFF
TRBJ1-2 - - TRBV2 TGTGCCAGCAGCGAACGTGGGCCCAAGGGGCCTAACTATGGCTACACCTTC CASSERGPKGPNYGYTF
TRBJ2-2 - - TRBV7-9 TGTGCCAGCAGCTTAGCTCCTGGGGAGGCCGGGGAGCTGTTTTTT CASSLAPGEAGELFF
TRBJ2-3 - - TRBV21-1 TGTGCCAGCAGCAAAGCGCTACTAGCGGGAGGGCCCGGCACAGATACGCAGTATTTT CASSKALLAGGPGTDTQYF
TRBJ1-6 - - TRBV5-6 TGTGCCAGCAGCTTGAGCGGCCGGTGGAATTCACCCCTCCACTTT CASSLSGRWNSPLHF
TRBJ2-1 - TRBD2 TRBV6-5 TGTGCCAGCAGTTCCTCCCTAGCGGCCAATGAGCAGTTCTTC CASSSSLAANEQFF
TRBJ2-2 - TRBD2 TRBV5-4 TGTGCCAGCAGCTTCCGCGGGAGGAACACCGGGGAGCTGTTTTTT CASSFRGRNTGELFF
TRBJ2-7 - TRBD1 TRBV6-5 TGTGCCAGCAGTTACTCGACAGGGGGAACCCACGAGCAGTACTTC CASSYSTGGTHEQYF
TRBJ1-2 - - TRBV28 TGTGCCAGCAGTGATGCTTTCAGGGGTGGCGGCTACACCTTC CASSDAFRGGGYTF
TRBJ1-2 - - TRBV15 TGTGCCACCAGCATCAAAACAGGGTACTATGGCTACACCTTC CATSIKTGYYGYTF
TRBJ2-7 - TRBD2 TRBV30 TGTGCCTGGAGTGACCCGGGGAGCGGGAGGGACCACGAGCAGTACTTC CAWSDPGSGRDHEQYF
TRBJ1-1 few - TRBV7-9 TGTGCCAGCAGCTTAATCACGGAGACTGAAGCTTTCTTT CASSLITETEAFF
TRBJ1-2 - - TRBV7-9 TGTGCCAGCAGCTTGCAGGGCCAGTATGGTGGCTACACCTTC CASSLQGQYGGYTF
TRBJ2-2 few TRBD2 TRBV5-1 TGCGCCAGCAGCTCTAGCGGGAGGGCCGACACCGGGGAGCTGTTTTTT CASSSSGRADTGELFF
TRBJ2-7 - TRBD2 TRBV11-2 TGTGCCAGCAGCCCAGGACTAGCGGGGGACATCCTCCACGAGCAGTACTTC CASSPGLAGDILHEQYF
TRBJ2-6 - - TRBV27 TGTGCCAGCAGTCTCAGCGGACTGAGGGACTCTGGGGCCAACGTCCTGACTTTC CASSLSGLRDSGANVLTF
TRBJ2-7 - TRBD1 TRBV5-1 TGCGCCAGCAGCTTGACCGGGACAGGGCCCTACGAGCAGTACTTC CASSLTGTGPYEQYF
TRBJ1-6 - - TRBV7-2 TGTGCCAGCAGCTTAGGGGCTAATAATTCACCCCTCCACTTT CASSLGANNSPLHF
TRBJ2-1 - TRBD2 TRBV5-1 TGCGCCAGCAGCCCCGCCCGGACTAGTGGGAACAATGAGCAGTTCTTC CASSPARTSGNNEQFF
TRBJ2-2 - - TRBV6-6 TGTGCCAGCAGCCTGGGCCAGGGCGGTGGCGGGGAGCTGTTTTTT CASSLGQGGGGELFF
TRBJ2-3 - - TRBV27 TGTGCCAGCACCAGGGGTGGAGATACGCAGTATTTT CASTRGGDTQYF
TRBJ2-7 - TRBD1 TRBV5-1 TGCGCCAGCATGACCGGGACAGCTTCCTACGAGCAGTACTTC CASMTGTASYEQYF
TRBJ2-3 few TRBD2 TRBV6-4 TGTGCCAGCAGTGACTCTCTAGCGGGGGGGTACACAGATACGCAGTATTTT CASSDSLAGGYTDTQYF
TRBJ2-3 - TRBD1 TRBV5-1 TGCGCCAGCACCCGGACAGGGCATCCAGATACGCAGTATTTT CASTRTGHPDTQYF
TRBJ1-4 - - TRBV2 TGTGCCAGCAGGCGGCGGGGCAGTGGAACTAATGAAAAACTGTTTTTT CASRRRGSGTNEKLFF